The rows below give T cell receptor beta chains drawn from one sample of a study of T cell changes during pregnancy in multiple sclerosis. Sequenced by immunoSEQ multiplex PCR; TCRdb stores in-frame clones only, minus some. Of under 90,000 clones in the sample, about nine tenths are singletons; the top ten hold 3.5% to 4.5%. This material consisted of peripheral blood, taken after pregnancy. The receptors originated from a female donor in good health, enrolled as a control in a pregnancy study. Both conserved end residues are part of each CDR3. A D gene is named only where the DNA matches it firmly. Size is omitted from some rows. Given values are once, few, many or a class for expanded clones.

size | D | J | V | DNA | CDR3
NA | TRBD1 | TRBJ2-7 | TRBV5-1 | TGCGCCAGCAGCTTGGAGGGGACAGTATCCTACGAGCAGTACTTC | CASSLEGTVSYEQYF
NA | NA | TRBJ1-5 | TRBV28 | TGTGCCAGCAAGGAGGAAGGGAATCAGCCCCAGCATTTT | CASKEEGNQPQHF
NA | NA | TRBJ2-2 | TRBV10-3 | TGTGCCATCAGTGAGCGACAGGACGGGGAGCTGTTTTTT | CAISERQDGELFF
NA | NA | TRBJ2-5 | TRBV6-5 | TGTGCCAGCAGTCGTAAACTGGGGGCAGAGACCCAGTACTTC | CASSRKLGAETQYF
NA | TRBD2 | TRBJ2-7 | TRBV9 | TGTGCCAGCAGCGTAGGGGGGCCGGCTAGCGGGGCCCTCTACGAGCAGTACTTC | CASSVGGPASGALYEQYF
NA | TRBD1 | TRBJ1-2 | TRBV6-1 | TGTGCCAGCAGTAAACAGGGGAGTGGTGGCTACACCTTC | CASSKQGSGGYTF
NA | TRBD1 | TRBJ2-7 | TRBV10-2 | TGCGCCAGTGTCCGGACAGGGAACGCCTACGAGCAGTACTTC | CASVRTGNAYEQYF
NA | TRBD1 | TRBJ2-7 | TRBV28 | TGTGCCAGCAGTTTCAGGGACAGCACCTACGAGCAGTACTTC | CASSFRDSTYEQYF
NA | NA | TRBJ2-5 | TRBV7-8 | TGTGCCAGCAGCTCCCGACAGACCCAAGAGACCCAGTACTTC | CASSSRQTQETQYF
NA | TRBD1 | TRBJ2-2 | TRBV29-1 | TGCAGCGTTGAAGCGCAATTGGGACAGGGGATTGGGGAGCTGTTTTTT | CSVEAQLGQGIGELFF
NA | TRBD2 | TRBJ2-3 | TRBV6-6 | TGTGCCAGCAGTTACGTCGAGGGAGGGCAAGCAGATACGCAGTATTTT | CASSYVEGGQADTQYF
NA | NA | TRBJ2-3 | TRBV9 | TGTGCCAGCAGCGTAGATCGGAGCACAGATACGCAGTATTTT | CASSVDRSTDTQYF
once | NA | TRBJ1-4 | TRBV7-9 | TGTGCCAGCAGGCCCGGGATTTCTAATGAAAAACTGTTTTTT | CASRPGISNEKLFF
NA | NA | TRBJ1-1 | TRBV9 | TGTGCCAGCAGCACGCGGGGGAACACTGAAGCTTTCTTT | CASSTRGNTEAFF
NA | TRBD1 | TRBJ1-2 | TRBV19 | TGTGCCAGTAGTATCGGACAGGGGGACTATGGCTACACCTTC | CASSIGQGDYGYTF
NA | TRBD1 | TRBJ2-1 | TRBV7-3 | TGTGCCAGCAGCACCACAGGGGGTAGCTCCTACAATGAGCAGTTCTTC | CASSTTGGSSYNEQFF
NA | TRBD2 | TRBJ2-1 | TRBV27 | TGTGCCAGCAGTTCAGCGGGGGGGCTCAATGAGCAGTTCTTC | CASSSAGGLNEQFF
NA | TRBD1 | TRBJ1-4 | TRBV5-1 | TGCGCCAGCAGCTTCGGGGACAGGGACGAAAAACTGTTTTTT | CASSFGDRDEKLFF
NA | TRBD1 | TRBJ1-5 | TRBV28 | TGTGCCAGCAGTTTCCAGGGGGAGGATCAGCCCCAGCATTTT | CASSFQGEDQPQHF
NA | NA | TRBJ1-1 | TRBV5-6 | TGTGCCAGCAGCTTGGGGGGACAAGGTGAAGCTTTCTTT | CASSLGGQGEAFF
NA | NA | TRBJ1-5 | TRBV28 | TGTGCCAGCAGACTAGGGGGGGATCAGCCCCAGCATTTT | CASRLGGDQPQHF
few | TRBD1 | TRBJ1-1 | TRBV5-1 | TGCGCCAGCAGCTCTAGACAGGGAAGGAACACTGAAGCTTTCTTT | CASSSRQGRNTEAFF
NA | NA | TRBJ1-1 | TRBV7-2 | TGTGCCAGCAGCTTACCCGGACTCCTGGGAACTGAAGCTTTCTTT | CASSLPGLLGTEAFF
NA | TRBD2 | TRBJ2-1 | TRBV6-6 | TGTGCCAGCAGCTGGACTAGCGGGGGGCTAGTGAATGAGCAGTTCTTC | CASSWTSGGLVNEQFF
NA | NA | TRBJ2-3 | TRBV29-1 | TGCAGCGTTGAGGCAGGGTCAGATACGCAGTATTTT | CSVEAGSDTQYF
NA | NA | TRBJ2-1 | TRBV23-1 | TGCGCCAGCAGTCACCCGACAGGACTTCCCCCACAGTTCTTC | CASSHPTGLPPQFF
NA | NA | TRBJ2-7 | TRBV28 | TGTGCCAGCAACCAGGGGCGCTACGAGCAGTACTTC | CASNQGRYEQYF
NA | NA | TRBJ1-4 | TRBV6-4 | TGTGCCAGCAGTGACTCAATAGGAGCTAATGAAAAACTGTTTTTT | CASSDSIGANEKLFF
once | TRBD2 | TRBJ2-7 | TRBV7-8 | TGTGCCAGCAGGGAGACTAGCGGGGATTACGAGCAGTACTTC | CASRETSGDYEQYF